This TCR beta chain was recorded in a study of metastatic and nonmetastatic thyroid tumors. Study as a whole: It was across blood and tumor or nodule tissue from malignant and benign thyroid patients that repertoires were compared.

In the authors' methods: Using the CDR3 differences seen across clinicopathological groups, the authors built a distant-metastasis classifier for papillary thyroid cancer, which was meant to discriminate distant-metastatic patients. TCRdb reprocessed the PCR reads via MiXCR. These V and J calls derive from TCRdb rather than the authors' analysis. Here the sample spans about 27,000 clones, over 12% being singletons. Germline CDR1 and CDR2: LGHNT and FRNRAP. The V gene lost 5 bases and the J gene lost 3 bases, with 11 bases spanning the gap. This CDR3 region has 13 residues. Every patient was untreated before thyroid surgery. This clone is medium-sized.

This chain uses TRBV12-5 with TRBJ2-7, with TRBD2 as a possible D gene (5 bases). The source is a male donor with papillary thyroid cancer or a benign thyroid nodule (not recorded which). Some clones in this sample may be carry-over from other donors' samples. The material sequenced was blood. The CDR3 protein is CASGVGLIYEQYF. The CDR3 region has the DNA TGTGCTAGTGGTGTAGGACTGATCTACGAGCAGTACTTC.